This TCR beta chain comes out of a study of T-cell reconstitution after alpha-beta-depleted transplantation in children. In its sample, this clonotype was seen a few times. The TCRbeta library incorporated unique molecular identifiers. TCRdb fed the PCR reads into MiXCR, producing one record per CDR3 protein. The sample includes about 340,000 distinct CDR3 sequences, roughly 14% seen only once; the top ten take about 4.5%. The V end was cut by 2 bases, the J end by 5 bases, with 9 bases between. Germline CDR1 reads SGHTA; CDR2 reads FQGNSA. This CDR3 comprises 13 residues. Sequences were derived from PBMCs, sampled from the stem cell graft. The gene calls are TRBV7-2 and TRBJ1-1; D unresolved. The clonotype was recovered from a human donor who donated a stem cell graft to a child with Fanconi anemia. CDR3 coding DNA: TGTGCCAGCAGCTTATCGGTGGGGACTGAAGCTTTCTTT. Translating gives CASSLSVGTEAFF. Complete variable domain (other parts from reference TRBV7-2 and TRBJ1-1): GAGVSQSPSNKVTEKGKDVELRCDPISGHTALYWYRQSLGQGLEFLIYFQGNSAPDKSGLPSDRFSAERTGGSVSTLTIQRTQQEDSAVYLCASSLSVGTEAFFGQGTRLTVV.